A single sample is the source of the 21 T cell receptor beta chains below, sequenced in a study of T-cell memory formation after mild COVID-19. TCRdb redid the calling of the 5' RACE reads with MiXCR, one entry per CDR3 protein. The table records 150,000 or so distinct CDR3 sequences, 25% to 40% of them present only once. Material: PBMCs or a T cell subset sorted from them (not recorded which). The origin of the receptors is an adult woman who had mild COVID-19 (a few samples of this study predate the infection). Cell type and time point are not known.

This clonotype was seen more than once but under ten times. The chain couples TRBV6-5 to TRBJ1-1, with D perhaps matching TRBD1 (5 bases). This CDR3 is 13 amino acids long. Per the germline V gene, CDR1 is MNHEY and CDR2 is SVGAGI. The V and J ends lost 7 bases and 1 base respectively, with 10 bases between them. The CDR3 DNA sequence: TGTGCCAGCAACCGACAGAGGAACACTGAAGCTTTCTTT. Encoded protein: CASNRQRNTEAFF.

The chain joins TRBV7-2 to TRBJ1-1, with D tentatively TRBD1 (5 bases). Germline V gives CDR1 SGHTA, CDR2 FQGNSA. The length of the CDR3 is 19 residues. Trimming pared 1 base from V and 0 bases from J, leaving 21 bases between. The CDR3 loop is CASSLDAAQGFSMNTEAFF. For the CDR3, the DNA is TGTGCCAGCAGCTTAGACGCGGCCCAGGGATTTTCCATGAACACTGAAGCTTTCTTT.

This chain connects TRBV18 to TRBJ1-1; D is ambiguous. Germline CDR1 reads KGHSH; CDR2 reads LQKENI. V shed 6 bases and J shed 5 bases, with 13 bases lying between them. This CDR3 has 13 amino acids. In DNA form, the CDR3 reads TGTGCCAGCTCCCCCCCCGCGGGAACTGAAGCTTTCTTT. Translation: CASSPPAGTEAFF.

The genes are TRBV18 and TRBJ1-1, with D perhaps TRBD1 (5 bases). This CDR3 has 13 amino acids. Per the germline V gene, CDR1 is KGHSH and CDR2 is LQKENI. V lost 0 bases and J 5 bases, leaving 7 bases between the germline ends. The CDR3 loop reads CASSPPGRTEAFF. The CDR3 nucleotides read TGTGCCAGCTCACCACCGGGGCGGACTGAAGCTTTCTTT.

Only a few counts were recorded for this clonotype. CDR3 region: CSARRTGVKETQYF. The DNA of the CDR3 is TGCAGTGCTAGAAGGACAGGGGTAAAAGAGACCCAGTACTTC. The chain uses TRBV20-1 and TRBJ2-5; 9 positions agree with TRBD1. The J segment lost 3 bases and the V segment lost 2 bases, leaving 4 bases of the junction unmatched. The CDR3 has 14 amino acids. Germline V gene lookup returns CDR1 DFQATT and CDR2 SNEGSKA (reference sequence).

V is TRBV27 and J is TRBJ2-7, with TRBD2 matching over 8 bases. From germline, CDR1 is MNHEY and CDR2 SMNVEV (reference sequence). This CDR3 has 13 residues. Unmatched junction bases numbered 5, after V lost 4 bases and J lost 6 bases. CDR3 amino acids: CASSSNAGGEQYF. Written as DNA, the CDR3 is TGTGCCAGCAGTTCGAACGCGGGGGGCGAGCAGTACTTC.

This clonotype was seen only a few times. The J gene is TRBJ2-1, the V gene TRBV29-1, with TRBD1 matching 7 bases. Germline CDR1 is SQVTM and CDR2 is ANQGSEA. Trimming at V came to 7 bases and at J to 6 bases, leaving 12 bases not matched to a gene. This CDR3 spans 14 amino acids. This chain's CDR3 is CSATQGSLSNEQFF. The CDR3 nucleotides are TGCAGCGCGACACAGGGGTCCCTTAGCAATGAGCAGTTCTTC.

This chain links TRBV20-1 with TRBJ1-2; 7 bases line up with TRBD1. The germline V gene encodes CDR1 DFQATT and CDR2 SNEGSKA (reference sequence). V lost 3 bases to trimming and J lost 4 bases; unmatched junction nucleotides: 20. The CDR3 has 18 amino acids. DNA of the CDR3: TGCAGTGCTAGTTCATCGCCCGGGACAGCGAAGAATCTCTATGGCTACACCTTC. It translates to CSASSSPGTAKNLYGYTF.

CDR3 nucleotides: TGCAGTGCTAGTACAGGGGGGCACGAGCAGTACTTC. It encodes CSASTGGHEQYF. The chain uses TRBV20-1 and TRBJ2-7; 8 positions agree with TRBD1. V shed 3 bases, J shed 5 bases, and the junction held 3 bases outside the gene matches. CDR1 and CDR2 from the germline V gene are DFQATT and SNEGSKA (reference sequence). The CDR3 covers 12 residues.

The sample holds a few counts of this clonotype. The rearrangement joins TRBV27 to TRBJ1-6; TRBD1 agrees at 8 bases. The CDR3 sequence is 17 residues long. V lost 3 bases, J lost 13 bases, and 17 bases stayed unmatched. Germline CDR1 reads MNHEY; CDR2 reads SMNVEV (reference sequence). CDR3 residues: CASSFLSNRGTGVPLHF. Here the CDR3 DNA reads TGTGCCAGCAGTTTCCTCTCTAACAGGGGGACCGGGGTTCCCCTCCACTTT.

Many counts were recorded for this clonotype. This rearrangement joins TRBV10-3 to TRBJ1-1, with TRBD1 as a possible D gene (6 bases). The CDR3 length is 13 residues. The V gene's germline CDR1 is ENHRY and CDR2 SYGVKD. Trimming took off 6 bases at V and 0 bases at J, with 8 bases between the two ends. The CDR3 region is CAIRDSMNTEAFF. For the CDR3, the DNA is TGTGCCATCAGGGACAGTATGAACACTGAAGCTTTCTTT.

V and J are TRBV3-1 and TRBJ1-3, with a tentative D call TRBD1 (5 bases). Germline assignment: CDR1 LGHDT and CDR2 YNNKEL (reference sequence). This CDR3 region has 15 residues. Trimming took 0 bases from V and 4 from J, leaving 10 bases between them. The CDR3 DNA follows: TGTGCCAGCAGCCAAGACGGGACTAGAGGAAACACCATATATTTT. Amino acid sequence: CASSQDGTRGNTIYF.

This chain links TRBV11-2 with TRBJ2-7, with 8 bases lining up with TRBD2. V was pared by 2 bases and J by 1 base, with 4 bases of the junction left unmatched. Germline values: CDR1 SGHAT, CDR2 FQNNGV. The CDR3 is 15 residues long. CDR3 sequence: CASSLIAGGSYEQYF. The CDR3 DNA reads TGTGCCAGCAGCTTAATCGCGGGGGGTTCCTACGAGCAGTACTTC.

The V call is TRBV27, the J call TRBJ1-1, with a tentative D call TRBD1 (6 bases). The V and J ends lost 5 bases and 0 bases respectively, with 13 bases between them. Germline CDR1 reads MNHEY; CDR2 reads SMNVEV (reference sequence). The CDR3 covers 15 residues. The CDR3 DNA is TGTGCCAGCAGTCTCCGGACAGACCTGAACACTGAAGCTTTCTTT. This translates into CASSLRTDLNTEAFF.

The CDR3 sequence: CATSAGPYEQYF. In DNA form, the CDR3 reads TGTGCCACCAGTGCCGGGCCATACGAGCAGTACTTC. The gene calls are TRBV24-1 and TRBJ2-7; no definite D call. This CDR3 has 12 amino acids. The germline V gene encodes CDR1 KGHDR and CDR2 SFDVKD. V was shortened by 5 bases and J by 4 bases, with 8 bases between the two germline ends.

A single count supports this clonotype. J is TRBJ1-5 and V is TRBV6-2 or TRBV6-3, with 9 bases aligning to TRBD1. This CDR3 has 15 residues. The junction had 4 bases not matched to a gene; V was cut back by 0 bases and J by 7 bases. In germline, CDR1 is MNHEY, CDR2 SVGEGT. In nucleotides, the CDR3 is TGTGCCAGCAGTTACTCCTTGGGACAGGGCCAGCCCCAGCATTTT. As protein: CASSYSLGQGQPQHF.

This chain uses TRBV5-1 with TRBJ2-1; D is possibly TRBD1 (8 bases). The CDR3 sequence is 15 residues long. V dropped 7 bases and J dropped 10 bases, with 24 bases sitting between them. Germline V gene lookup returns CDR1 SGHRS and CDR2 YFSETQ. The CDR3 sequence: CASVGVQGGIQEQFF. The CDR3, as DNA: TGCGCCAGCGTCGGAGTACAGGGGGGGATTCAGGAGCAGTTCTTC.

V usage is TRBV5-6 and J usage is TRBJ1-2; D uncertain. CDR3 length equals 14 residues. V was clipped by 0 bases and J by 3 bases, with 9 bases between them. The germline V gene has CDR1 SGHDT and CDR2 YYEEEE. The CDR3 here is CASSLVGSDYGYTF. In DNA, the CDR3 is TGTGCCAGCAGCTTGGTGGGGAGTGACTATGGCTACACCTTC.

This clonotype was found a few times. The chain couples TRBV4-3 to TRBJ2-1; D is perhaps TRBD2 (5 bases). This CDR3 comprises 15 residues. The germline gives CDR1 LGHNA, CDR2 YSLEER. Trimming cost V 4 bases and J 8 bases, with 18 bases left between them. CDR3 sequence: CASSLELGSNDEQFF. The CDR3 DNA follows: TGCGCCAGCAGCCTCGAACTAGGGTCGAACGATGAGCAGTTCTTC.

This clonotype appeared a few times. The J gene is TRBJ2-6, the V gene TRBV5-1; 8 positions agree with TRBD1. Germline values: CDR1 SGHRS, CDR2 YFSETQ. The CDR3 totals 17 residues. Trimming cost V 3 bases and J 3 bases; bases outside gene matches: 8. CDR3: CASSSRDRIFGANVLTF. The CDR3 DNA reads as TGCGCCAGCAGCTCCCGGGACAGGATTTTTGGGGCCAACGTCCTGACTTTC.

In its sample, this clonotype was seen a few times. V gene TRBV6-2 or TRBV6-3 combines with J gene TRBJ2-7, with D perhaps TRBD2 (6 bases). The V gene's germline CDR1 is MNHEY and CDR2 SVGEGT. The CDR3 contains 14 residues. V was trimmed by 4 bases and J by 6 bases, leaving 16 bases between them. The CDR3 spells CASSSSSELLEQYF. CDR3 sequence (DNA): TGTGCCAGCAGTTCATCTAGCGAGTTGCTCGAGCAGTACTTC.